A selection of T cell receptor beta chains follows, all from one sample in a study of OX40 agonist ivuxolimab in advanced cancers. The protocol was immunoSEQ multiplex PCR, while the TCRdb copy is restricted to in-frame clones and leaves out a portion. The table has about 68,000 clones, approximately 80% seen once; the top ten hold almost 1.5%. Sequencing was performed on CD4+ or CD8+ T cells sorted from blood, taken in a trial of the OX40 agonist ivuxolimab. Receptors originate from an adult with an advanced solid tumor such as melanoma, head and neck, liver or kidney cancer. Each CDR3 is given with its conserved first and last residue. A D gene is named only where the DNA matches it firmly. The listing skips clone size in some rows; elsewhere it reads once, few, many or a size class.

size	D	J	V	CDR3	DNA
-	-	TRBJ2-3	TRBV5-1	CASSLDLLTQYF	TGCGCCAGCAGCTTGGATCTGCTTACGCAGTATTTT
few	-	TRBJ1-6	TRBV5-1	CASSLNTDYNSPLHF	TGCGCCAGCAGCTTAAACACGGACTATAATTCACCCCTCCACTTT
-	TRBD1	TRBJ1-5	TRBV18	CASSQSGQGIQPQHF	TGTGCCAGCTCACAATCGGGACAGGGGATTCAGCCCCAGCATTTT
-	TRBD2	TRBJ2-1	TRBV2	CASTETSGGYNEQFF	TGTGCCAGCACTGAGACTAGCGGGGGCTACAATGAGCAGTTCTTC
-	TRBD1	TRBJ1-6	TRBV28	CASRPGQAYNSPLHF	TGTGCCAGCAGGCCCGGACAGGCATATAATTCACCCCTCCACTTT
few	-	TRBJ1-1	TRBV2	CASSTFGNTEAFF	TGTGCCAGCAGTACCTTCGGGAACACTGAAGCTTTCTTT
-	-	TRBJ2-7	TRBV11-2	CASSSRVVSSRDEQYF	TGTGCCAGCAGCTCCCGCGTGGTGAGCTCGCGGGACGAGCAGTACTTC
-	-	TRBJ1-6	TRBV5-1	CASSLRGGGSDNSPLHF	TGCGCCAGCAGCTTGCGAGGTGGGGGGTCCGATAATTCACCCCTCCACTTT
-	TRBD2	TRBJ2-7	TRBV5-1	CASSRTSNELGAYEQYF	TGCGCCAGCAGCCGGACTAGTAACGAACTGGGGGCCTACGAGCAGTACTTC
-	TRBD1	TRBJ2-7	TRBV2	CASRRDRGNEQYF	TGTGCCAGCCGCCGGGACAGGGGTAACGAGCAGTACTTC
-	-	TRBJ2-1	TRBV5-1	CASSLDLGTHNEQFF	TGCGCCAGCAGCTTGGACCTTGGGACACACAATGAGCAGTTCTTC
-	-	TRBJ2-3	TRBV29-1	CSGLSTDTQYF	TGCAGCGGTCTTAGCACAGATACGCAGTATTTT
-	TRBD1	TRBJ1-5	TRBV29-1	CSVVAGTGEGQPQHF	TGCAGCGTAGTGGCCGGGACAGGGGAGGGACAGCCCCAGCATTTT
-	TRBD1	TRBJ2-7	TRBV7-9	CASSLLDRAGEQYF	TGTGCCAGCAGCTTACTCGACAGGGCAGGCGAGCAGTACTTC
-	-	TRBJ2-6	TRBV30	CAWSGGWAPSGGANVLTF	TGTGCCTGGAGTGGGGGATGGGCCCCGTCCGGAGGGGCCAACGTCCTGACTTTC
-	-	TRBJ1-5	TRBV19	CASSLVGSSNQPQHF	TGTGCCAGTAGTCTAGTCGGCAGTAGCAATCAGCCCCAGCATTTT
-	TRBD2	TRBJ2-1	TRBV18	CASSQKVAGGPRNEQFF	TGTGCCAGCTCCCAGAAGGTAGCGGGGGGGCCTAGGAATGAGCAGTTCTTC
-	-	TRBJ2-3	TRBV5-5	CASSSRMLAPRVDTQYF	TGTGCCAGCAGCTCACGGATGCTAGCGCCAAGAGTAGATACGCAGTATTTT
-	-	TRBJ2-3	TRBV4-1	CASSQDNLASSADTQYF	TGCGCCAGCAGCCAGGACAATCTAGCGTCCTCCGCAGATACGCAGTATTTT
-	-	TRBJ2-7	TRBV5-4	CASSLIGRSNEQYF	TGTGCCAGCAGCTTGATCGGGCGGAGTAACGAGCAGTACTTC
-	-	TRBJ2-7	TRBV4-1	CASSQIPPPYEQYF	TGCGCCAGCAGCCAAATTCCCCCCCCCTACGAGCAGTACTTC
many	-	TRBJ1-1	TRBV9	CASSGQLNTEAFF	TGTGCCAGCAGCGGACAGTTGAACACTGAAGCTTTCTTT
-	-	TRBJ1-2	TRBV4-2	CASSQDLQGHVGYTF	TGTGCCAGCAGCCAAGATCTGCAGGGGCATGTAGGCTACACCTTC
-	-	TRBJ2-7	TRBV2	CASSPPGHNSYEQYF	TGTGCCAGCAGTCCCCCGGGACACAACTCCTACGAGCAGTACTTC
-	TRBD1	TRBJ2-7	TRBV6-5	CASGRTGGSYEQYF	TGTGCCAGCGGACGGACAGGGGGCTCCTACGAGCAGTACTTC
few	-	TRBJ1-2	TRBV14	CASSQEEGYGYTF	TGTGCCAGCAGCCAAGAAGAGGGGTATGGCTACACCTTC
-	-	TRBJ2-2	TRBV7-2	CASNHEVTGELFF	TGTGCCAGCAATCACGAGGTGACCGGGGAGCTGTTTTTT
-	-	TRBJ1-2	TRBV10-3	CAISESGWGNNYGYTF	TGTGCCATCAGTGAGTCGGGATGGGGAAATAACTATGGCTACACCTTC
-	TRBD1	TRBJ1-2	TRBV5-1	CASSSEGQATGYTF	TGCGCCAGCAGCTCCGAAGGACAGGCGACTGGCTACACCTTC
-	-	TRBJ2-7	TRBV5-8	CASSPGTEPQQYF	TGTGCCAGCAGTCCCGGGACTGAACCACAGCAGTACTTC
-	-	TRBJ1-1	TRBV13	CATKSTGSLNTEAFF	TGTGCCACCAAATCTACAGGGTCTCTAAACACTGAAGCTTTCTTT
-	-	TRBJ2-7	TRBV27	CASSLSSRPDYEQYF	TGTGCCAGCAGTTTATCGAGTAGGCCTGACTACGAGCAGTACTTC
-	-	TRBJ2-7	TRBV7-9	CASSLGRGIDEQYF	TGTGCCAGCAGCTTAGGTCGGGGAATCGACGAGCAGTACTTC
-	-	TRBJ2-1	TRBV7-6	CASSLKRPVDEQFF	TGTGCCAGCAGCTTAAAACGACCAGTGGATGAGCAGTTCTTC